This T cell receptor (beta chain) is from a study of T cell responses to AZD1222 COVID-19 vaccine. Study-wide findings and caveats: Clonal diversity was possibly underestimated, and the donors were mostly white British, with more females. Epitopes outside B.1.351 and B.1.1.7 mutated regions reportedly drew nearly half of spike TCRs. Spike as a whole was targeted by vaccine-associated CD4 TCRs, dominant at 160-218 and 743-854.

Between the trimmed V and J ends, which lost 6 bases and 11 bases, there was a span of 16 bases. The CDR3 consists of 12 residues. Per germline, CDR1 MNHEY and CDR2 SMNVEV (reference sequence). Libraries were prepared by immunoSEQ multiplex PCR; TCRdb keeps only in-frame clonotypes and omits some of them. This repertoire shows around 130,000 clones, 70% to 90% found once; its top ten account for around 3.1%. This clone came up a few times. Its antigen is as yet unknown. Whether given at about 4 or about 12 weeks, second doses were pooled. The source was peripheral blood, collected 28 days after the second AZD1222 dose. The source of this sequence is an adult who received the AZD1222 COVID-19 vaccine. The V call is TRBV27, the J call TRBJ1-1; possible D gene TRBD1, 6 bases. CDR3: CASSSDRRSAFF. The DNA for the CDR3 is TGTGCCAGCAGCTCAGACAGGAGATCGGCTTTCTTT.